Here is one TCR beta chain with its context. The sample comes from a study of T cell changes during pregnancy in multiple sclerosis. The data were produced by immunoSEQ multiplex PCR, yet TCRdb's version contains in-frame clones alone and is incomplete. The table lists under 45,000 clones, about 94% of them singletons. Germline V CDR1 and CDR2: SGHNT, YYREEE (reference sequence). This CDR3 is 15 amino acids long. J was trimmed by 3 bases and V by 0 bases; bases with no gene match: 1. This TCR derives from a female donor with multiple sclerosis, enrolled in a pregnancy study. The sequences come from CD4+ T cells from peripheral blood mononuclear cells, collected after pregnancy. V and J are TRBV5-4 and TRBJ2-3, with 10 bases fitting TRBD2. Here the CDR3 reads CASSLGTSGTDTQYF. The CDR3 DNA follows: TGTGCCAGCAGCTTGGGGACTAGCGGAACAGATACGCAGTATTTT.